This TCR beta chain originates from a study of post-analysis software for immune sequencing data. About the study: Relapsing-remitting, secondary progressive and progressive-relapsing forms of multiple sclerosis all featured among disease courses.

Broader study findings: Patients with multiple sclerosis recorded significantly lower normalized Chao1 diversity than controls, the study found. The authors found that F measure strongly co-clustered same-batch samples.

In this sample, this clonotype turned up a few times. Its antigen is not known. Tagging with unique molecular identifiers was a feature of the TCR beta cDNA libraries. Hundreds of thousands of cDNA molecules came from around 0.96 to 9.9 million T cells. MiXCR, run by TCRdb on the PCR reads, gives a single entry per CDR3 protein. This table has approximately 730,000 distinct CDR3 sequences, roughly 27% appearing once. This clonotype originated in a girl aged 5-17 years with multiple sclerosis. Sequences were obtained from blood.

CDR3 loop: CASSQLQNTEAFF. Written as DNA, the CDR3 is TGTGCCAGCAGCCAATTGCAGAACACTGAAGCTTTCTTT. This chain connects TRBV3-1 to TRBJ1-1; D ambiguous. Trimming left V 2 bases short and J 1 base short, with 5 bases between. This CDR3 contains 13 residues. In germline, CDR1 is LGHDT, CDR2 YNNKEL (reference sequence).